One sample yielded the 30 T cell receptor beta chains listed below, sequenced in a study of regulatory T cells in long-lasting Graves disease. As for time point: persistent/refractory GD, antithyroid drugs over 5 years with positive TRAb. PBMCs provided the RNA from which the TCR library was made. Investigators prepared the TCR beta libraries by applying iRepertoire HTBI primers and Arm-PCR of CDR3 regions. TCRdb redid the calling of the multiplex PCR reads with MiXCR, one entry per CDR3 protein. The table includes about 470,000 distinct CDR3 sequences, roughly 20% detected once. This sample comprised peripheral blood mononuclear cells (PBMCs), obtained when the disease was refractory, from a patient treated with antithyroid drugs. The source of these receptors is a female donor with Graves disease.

CDR3 sequence: CASSPGEGNGYTF. As DNA, the CDR3 is TGTGCCAGCAGCCCCGGGGAGGGGAATGGCTACACCTTC. The chain couples TRBV5-6 to TRBJ1-2, with TRBD1 as a possible D gene (5 bases). In germline, CDR1 is SGHDT, CDR2 YYEEEE. V dropped 4 bases and J dropped 6 bases, with 13 bases sitting between them. This CDR3 has 13 residues. Variable domain in full (rest from reference TRBV5-6 and TRBJ1-2): DAGVTQSPTHLIKTRGQQVTLRCSPKSGHDTVSWYQQALGQGPQFIFQYYEEEERQRGNFPDRFSGHQFPNYSSELNVNALLLGDSALYLCASSPGEGNGYTFGSGTRLTVV.

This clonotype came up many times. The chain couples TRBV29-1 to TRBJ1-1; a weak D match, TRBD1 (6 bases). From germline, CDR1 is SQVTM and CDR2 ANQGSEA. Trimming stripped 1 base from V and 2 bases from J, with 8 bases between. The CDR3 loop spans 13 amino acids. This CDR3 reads CSVEGTDNTEAFF. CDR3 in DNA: TGCAGCGTTGAAGGGACAGATAACACTGAAGCTTTCTTT.

CDR3 nucleotides: TGTGCCAGCAGAAATAGGCAGGGCCCTTCACCCCTCCACTTT. Amino acid sequence: CASRNRQGPSPLHF. The V call is TRBV28, the J call TRBJ1-6; tentative D call: TRBD1 (5 bases). CDR3 size: 14 residues. Trimming removed 6 bases at V and 9 bases at J, with 15 bases between. CDR1 and CDR2 from the germline V gene are MDHEN and SYDVKM. Together with reference TRBV28 and TRBJ1-6, the CDR3 gives the full variable domain: DVKVTQSSRYLVKRTGEKVFLECVQDMDHENMFWYRQDPGLGLRLIYFSYDVKMKEKGDIPEGYSVSREKKERFSLILESASTNQTSMYLCASRNRQGPSPLHFGNGTRLTVT.

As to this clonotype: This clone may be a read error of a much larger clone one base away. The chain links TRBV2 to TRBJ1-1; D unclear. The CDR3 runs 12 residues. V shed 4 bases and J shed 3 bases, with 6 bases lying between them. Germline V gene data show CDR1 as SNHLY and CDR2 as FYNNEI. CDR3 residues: CASSAGHTEAFF. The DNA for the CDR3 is TGTGCCAGCAGTGCCGGACACACTGAAGCTTTCTTT. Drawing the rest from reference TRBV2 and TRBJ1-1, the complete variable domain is EPEVTQTPSHQVTQMGQEVILRCVPISNHLYFYWYRQILGQKVEFLVSFYNNEISEKSEIFDDQFSVERPDGSNFTLKIRSTKLEDSAMYFCASSAGHTEAFFGQGTRLTVV.

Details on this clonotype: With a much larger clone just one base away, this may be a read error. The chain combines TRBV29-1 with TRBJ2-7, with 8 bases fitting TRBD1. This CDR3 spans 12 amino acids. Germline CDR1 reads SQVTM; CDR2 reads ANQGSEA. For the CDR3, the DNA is TGCAGCACCATCGGACAGGGTTACGAGCAGCACTTC. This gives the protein CSTIGQGYEQHF.

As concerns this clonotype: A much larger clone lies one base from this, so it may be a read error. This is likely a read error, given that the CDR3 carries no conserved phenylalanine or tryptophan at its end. This CDR3 reads CSARGRQPNYGYTL. The DNA of the CDR3 is TGCAGTGCTCGTGGCAGACAGCCTAACTATGGCTACACCCTC. The chain links TRBV20-1 to TRBJ1-2; D is possibly TRBD1 (5 bases). The CDR3 has 14 amino acids. CDR1 DFQATT and CDR2 SNEGSKA come from the germline V gene (reference sequence). Deletions cut 5 bases from V and 0 bases from J, with 13 bases between.

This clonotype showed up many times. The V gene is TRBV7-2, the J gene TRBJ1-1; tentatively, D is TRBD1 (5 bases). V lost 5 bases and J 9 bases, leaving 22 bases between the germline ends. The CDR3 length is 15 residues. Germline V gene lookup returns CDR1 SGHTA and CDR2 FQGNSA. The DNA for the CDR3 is TGTGCCAGCAGCAGAGGACACAACCTATTAGCCCAAGCTTTCTTT. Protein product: CASSRGHNLLAQAFF.

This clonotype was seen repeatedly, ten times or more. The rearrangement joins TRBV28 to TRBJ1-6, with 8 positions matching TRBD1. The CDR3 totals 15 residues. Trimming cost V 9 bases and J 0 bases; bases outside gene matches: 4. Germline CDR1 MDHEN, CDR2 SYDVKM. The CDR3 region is CASNRGVSYNSPLHF. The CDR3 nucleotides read TGTGCCAGTAACAGGGGGGTCTCCTATAATTCACCCCTCCACTTT.

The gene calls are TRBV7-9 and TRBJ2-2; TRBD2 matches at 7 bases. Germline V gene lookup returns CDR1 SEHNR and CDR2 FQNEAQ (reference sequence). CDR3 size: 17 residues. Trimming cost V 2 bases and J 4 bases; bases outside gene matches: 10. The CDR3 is CASSLYPRGRFTGELFF. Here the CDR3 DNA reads TGTGCCAGCAGCTTATACCCCCGCGGGAGATTCACCGGGGAGCTGTTTTTT.

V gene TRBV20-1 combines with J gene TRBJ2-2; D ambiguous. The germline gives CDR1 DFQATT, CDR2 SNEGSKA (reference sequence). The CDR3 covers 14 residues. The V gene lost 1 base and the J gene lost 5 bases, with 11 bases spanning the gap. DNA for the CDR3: TGCAGTGCTAGAGGCTGGCTAGTGACCGGGGAGCTGTTTTTT. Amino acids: CSARGWLVTGELFF.

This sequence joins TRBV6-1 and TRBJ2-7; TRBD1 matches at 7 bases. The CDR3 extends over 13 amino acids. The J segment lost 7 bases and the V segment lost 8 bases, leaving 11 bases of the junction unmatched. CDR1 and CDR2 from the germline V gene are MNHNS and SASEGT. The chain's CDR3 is CASSRWTGEEQYF. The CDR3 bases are TGTGCCAGCTCCCGCTGGACAGGCGAGGAGCAGTACTTC.

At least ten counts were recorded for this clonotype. CDR3 sequence: CASSLQTRGEKLFF. The CDR3 DNA is TGTGCCAGCAGTCTTCAGACCAGAGGTGAAAAACTGTTTTTT. This chain links TRBV3-1 with TRBJ1-4, with unresolved D. The CDR3 is 14 residues long. Germline CDR1 reads LGHDT; CDR2 reads YNNKEL (reference sequence). V lost 6 bases and J 7 bases, leaving 15 bases between the germline ends.

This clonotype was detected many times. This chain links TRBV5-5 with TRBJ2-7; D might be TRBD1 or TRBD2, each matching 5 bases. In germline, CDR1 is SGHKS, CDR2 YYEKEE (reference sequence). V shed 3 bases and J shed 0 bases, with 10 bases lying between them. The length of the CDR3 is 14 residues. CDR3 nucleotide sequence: TGTGCCAGCAGCTCACGGGGCTCCTCCTACGAGCAGTACTTC. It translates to CASSSRGSSYEQYF.

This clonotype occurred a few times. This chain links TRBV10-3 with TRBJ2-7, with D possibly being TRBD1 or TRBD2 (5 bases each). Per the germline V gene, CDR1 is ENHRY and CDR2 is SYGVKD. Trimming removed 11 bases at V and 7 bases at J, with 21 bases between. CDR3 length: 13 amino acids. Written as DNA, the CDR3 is TGTGCCGCAGGGCAGGGACGCCAAGGGGAGCAGTACTTC. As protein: CAAGQGRQGEQYF.

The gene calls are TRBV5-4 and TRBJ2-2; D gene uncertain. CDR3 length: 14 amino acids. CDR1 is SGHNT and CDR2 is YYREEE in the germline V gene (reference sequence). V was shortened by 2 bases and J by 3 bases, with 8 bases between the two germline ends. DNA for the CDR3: TGTGCCAGCAGCTTTTTTGGTTACACCGGGGAGCTGTTTTTT. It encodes CASSFFGYTGELFF.

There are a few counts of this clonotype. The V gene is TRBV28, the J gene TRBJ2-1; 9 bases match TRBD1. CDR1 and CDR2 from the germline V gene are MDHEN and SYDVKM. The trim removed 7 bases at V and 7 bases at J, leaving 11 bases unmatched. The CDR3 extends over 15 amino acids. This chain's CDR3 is CASKTGGSPRNEQFF. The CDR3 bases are TGTGCCAGCAAGACAGGGGGATCCCCGAGAAATGAGCAGTTCTTC.

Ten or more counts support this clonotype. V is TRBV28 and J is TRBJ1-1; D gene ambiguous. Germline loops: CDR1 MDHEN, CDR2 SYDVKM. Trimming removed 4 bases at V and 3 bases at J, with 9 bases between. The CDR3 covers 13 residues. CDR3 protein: CASSYQLYTEAFF. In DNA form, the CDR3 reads TGTGCCAGCAGTTACCAGCTCTACACTGAAGCTTTCTTT.

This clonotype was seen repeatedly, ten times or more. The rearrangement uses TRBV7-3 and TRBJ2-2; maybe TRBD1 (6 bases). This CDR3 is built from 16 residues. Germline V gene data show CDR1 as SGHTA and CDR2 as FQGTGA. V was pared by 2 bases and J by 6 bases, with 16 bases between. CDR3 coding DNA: TGTGCCAGCAGCTTAGCAGGGGCGTCTCTGTCCGGGGAGCTGTTTTTT. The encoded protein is CASSLAGASLSGELFF.

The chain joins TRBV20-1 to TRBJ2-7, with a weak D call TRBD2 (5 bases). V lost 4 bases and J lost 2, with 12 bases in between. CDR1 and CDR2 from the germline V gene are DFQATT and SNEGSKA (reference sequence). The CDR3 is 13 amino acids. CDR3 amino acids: CSAIFREPYEQYF. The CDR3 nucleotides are TGCAGTGCTATTTTCCGGGAACCCTACGAGCAGTACTTC.

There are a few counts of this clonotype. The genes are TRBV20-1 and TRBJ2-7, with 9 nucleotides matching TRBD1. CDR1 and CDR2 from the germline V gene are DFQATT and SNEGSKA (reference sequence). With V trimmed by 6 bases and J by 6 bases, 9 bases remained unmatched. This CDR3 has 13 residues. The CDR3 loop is CSARPGQGSEQYF. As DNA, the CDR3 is TGCAGTGCCCGCCCCGGACAGGGGAGCGAGCAGTACTTC.

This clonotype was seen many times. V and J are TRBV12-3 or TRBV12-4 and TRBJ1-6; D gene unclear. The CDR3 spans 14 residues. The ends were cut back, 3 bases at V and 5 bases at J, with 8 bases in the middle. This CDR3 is CASSFTGNNSPLHF. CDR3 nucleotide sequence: TGTGCCAGCAGTTTTACGGGAAATAATTCACCCCTCCACTTT.

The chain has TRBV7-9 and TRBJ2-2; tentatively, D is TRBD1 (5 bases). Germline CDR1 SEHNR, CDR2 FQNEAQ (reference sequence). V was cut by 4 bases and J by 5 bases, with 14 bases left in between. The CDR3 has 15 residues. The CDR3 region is CASSSWQGNTGELFF. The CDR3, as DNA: TGTGCCAGCAGCTCGTGGCAGGGAAATACCGGGGAGCTGTTTTTT.

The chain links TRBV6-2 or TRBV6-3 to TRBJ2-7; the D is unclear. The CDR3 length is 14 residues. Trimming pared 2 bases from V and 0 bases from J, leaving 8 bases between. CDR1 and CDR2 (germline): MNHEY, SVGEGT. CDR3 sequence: CASSYGYPSYEQYF. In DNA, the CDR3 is TGTGCCAGCAGTTACGGCTATCCCTCCTACGAGCAGTACTTC.

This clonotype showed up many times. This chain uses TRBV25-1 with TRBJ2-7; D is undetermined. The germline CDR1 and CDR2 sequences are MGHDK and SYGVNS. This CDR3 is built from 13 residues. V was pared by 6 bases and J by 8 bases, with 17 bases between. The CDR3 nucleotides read TGTGCCAGCAGCCAAGGTGGGGTGACGAAGCAGTACTTC. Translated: CASSQGGVTKQYF.

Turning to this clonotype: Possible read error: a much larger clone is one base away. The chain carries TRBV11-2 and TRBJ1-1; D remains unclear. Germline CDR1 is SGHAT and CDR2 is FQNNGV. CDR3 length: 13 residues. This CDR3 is CASSWKRATEALF. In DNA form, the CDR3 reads TGTGCCAGCAGTTGGAAAAGGGCCACTGAAGCTCTCTTT.

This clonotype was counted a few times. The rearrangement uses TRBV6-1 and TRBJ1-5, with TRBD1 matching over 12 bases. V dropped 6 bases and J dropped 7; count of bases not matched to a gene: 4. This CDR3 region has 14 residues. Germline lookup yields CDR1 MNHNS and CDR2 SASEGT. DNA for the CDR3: TGTGCCAGCAGAGCCGGGACAGGGGGCCAGCCCCAGCATTTT. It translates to CASRAGTGGQPQHF.

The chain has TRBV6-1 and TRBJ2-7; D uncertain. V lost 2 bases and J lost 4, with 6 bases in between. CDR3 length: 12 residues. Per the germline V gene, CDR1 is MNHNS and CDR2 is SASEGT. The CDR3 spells CASSELRYEQYF. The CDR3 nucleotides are TGTGCCAGCAGTGAACTGAGATACGAGCAGTACTTC.

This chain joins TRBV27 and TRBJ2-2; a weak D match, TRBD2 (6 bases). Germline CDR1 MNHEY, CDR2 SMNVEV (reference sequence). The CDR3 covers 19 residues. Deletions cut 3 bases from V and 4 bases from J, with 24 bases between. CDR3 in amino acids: CASSFASGVWAAGTGELFF. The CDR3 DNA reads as TGTGCCAGCAGTTTTGCGTCGGGGGTTTGGGCGGCGGGCACCGGGGAGCTGTTTTTT.

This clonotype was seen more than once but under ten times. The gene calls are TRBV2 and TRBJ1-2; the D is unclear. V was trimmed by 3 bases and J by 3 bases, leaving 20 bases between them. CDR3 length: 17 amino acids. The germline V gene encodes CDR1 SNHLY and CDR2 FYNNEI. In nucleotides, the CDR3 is TGTGCCAGCAGTGACGGATTAGGGTGGGGTGGGGACTATGGCTACACCTTC. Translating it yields CASSDGLGWGGDYGYTF.

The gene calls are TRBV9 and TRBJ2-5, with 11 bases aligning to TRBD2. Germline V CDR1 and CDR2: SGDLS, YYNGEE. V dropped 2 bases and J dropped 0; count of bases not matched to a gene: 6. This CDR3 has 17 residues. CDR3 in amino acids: CASSVGLAGGYQETQYF. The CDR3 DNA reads TGTGCCAGCAGCGTGGGTCTAGCGGGAGGATACCAAGAGACCCAGTACTTC.